The source of this TCR beta chain is a study of T cell changes during pregnancy in multiple sclerosis. Germline lookup yields CDR1 SQVTM and CDR2 ANQGSEA. The CDR3 runs to 12 residues. The ends were cut back, 4 bases at V and 5 bases at J, with 9 bases in the middle. Profiled with immunoSEQ multiplex PCR; TCRdb holds only in-frame clones, not every one. The data contain around 72,000 clones, over 80% of them singletons. This chain joins TRBV29-1 and TRBJ2-1; D call uncertain. This clonotype originated in a female donor with multiple sclerosis, enrolled in a pregnancy study. The input for sequencing was CD4+ T cells from peripheral blood mononuclear cells, taken before pregnancy. The CDR3 loop is CSVGAPNNEQFF. The CDR3 nucleotides are TGCAGCGTTGGGGCGCCTAACAATGAGCAGTTCTTC.